The next 17 T cell receptor beta chains were all read from a single sample in a study of T cells in Graves' hyperthyroidism and ophthalmopathy. TCR beta CDR3 sequences were amplified from RNA transcripts. TCR CDR3 regions were first amplified by RT-PCR with HTBI primers. TCRdb re-called the multiplex PCR reads with MiXCR, one entry per CDR3 protein. The table lists a few hundred thousand distinct CDR3 sequences, 15% to 19% of them singletons, with 7.5% to 8% in the top ten. The sample consisted of blood. These receptors were taken from a woman under 30 with Graves' hyperthyroidism.

The chain combines TRBV10-3 with TRBJ2-1; D unclear. Trimming shortened V by 2 bases and J by 6 bases, and 8 bases separated the two germline ends. CDR1 is ENHRY and CDR2 is SYGVKD in the germline V gene. The CDR3 totals 13 residues. The CDR3 DNA is TGTGCCATCAGTGAGGGATCCGGCAATGAGCAGTTCTTC. Translation gives CAISEGSGNEQFF.

A word on this clonotype: A read error is possible here, since a much larger clone lies one base away. The J gene is TRBJ2-3, the V gene TRBV10-3; no clear D. This CDR3 has 11 amino acids. The V gene's germline CDR1 is ENHRY and CDR2 SYGVKD. Trimming shortened V by 5 bases and J by 6 bases, and 6 bases separated the two germline ends. The CDR3 here is CAISHEDTQYF. CDR3 DNA sequence: TGTGCCATCAGTCACGAGGATACGCAGTATTTT.

The chain uses TRBV20-1 and TRBJ2-5, with 12 bases that match TRBD2. Per the germline V gene, CDR1 is DFQATT and CDR2 is SNEGSKA (reference sequence). Germline trimming cut 0 bases from V and 1 base from J; bases unmatched to any gene: 12. This CDR3 spans 19 amino acids. The CDR3: CSARDFRVTSGGSQETQYF. The CDR3 region has the DNA TGCAGTGCTAGAGATTTTAGGGTAACTAGCGGGGGGTCCCAAGAGACCCAGTACTTC.

This clonotype was observed a handful of times. V gene TRBV30 combines with J gene TRBJ1-6; 12 nucleotides match TRBD1. The germline gives CDR1 GTSNPN, CDR2 SVGIG (reference sequence). The CDR3 has 17 residues. Germline trimming cut 2 bases from V and 9 bases from J; bases unmatched to any gene: 11. DNA of the CDR3: TGTGCCTGGAGTCCTTTTGGGACAGGGGGCGGCGTTTCACCCCTCCACTTT. Its protein product is CAWSPFGTGGGVSPLHF.

In its sample, this clonotype was seen a few times. The genes are TRBV14 and TRBJ1-6, with 9 bases lining up with TRBD1. V shed 6 bases and J 7 bases; nucleotides not matched to a gene: 10. The CDR3 sequence is 16 residues long. Germline CDR1 SGHDN, CDR2 FVKESK. DNA of the CDR3: TGTGCCAGCAGTTTAAAACAGGGGGCGCGAAATTCACCCCTCCACTTT. Protein sequence: CASSLKQGARNSPLHF. The full variable domain, completed using reference TRBV14 and TRBJ1-6, is EAGVTQFPSHSVIEKGQTVTLRCDPISGHDNLYWYRRVMGKEIKFLLHFVKESKQDESGMPNNRFLAERTGGTYSTLKVQPAELEDSGVYFCASSLKQGARNSPLHFGNGTRLTVT.

This clonotype was recorded at least ten times. The junction shows a germline mismatch at one end, possibly a read error. This chain uses TRBV5-1 with TRBJ2-7; the match to TRBD2 covers 8 bases. Germline-derived CDR1 and CDR2 are SGHRS and YFSETQ. The CDR3 is 13 amino acids. The CDR3 coding sequence is TGTGCCAGCAGCTTAGCGGGGACGTACGAGCAGTACTTC. It specifies CASSLAGTYEQYF.

CDR3 region: CASSLGGGQGAGVQFF. The CDR3 DNA follows: TGCGCCAGCAGCCTGGGAGGGGGACAGGGGGCGGGAGTGCAGTTCTTC. The chain combines TRBV5-1 with TRBJ2-1, with 12 bases aligning to TRBD1. Germline trimming cut 4 bases from V and 12 bases from J; bases unmatched to any gene: 14. CDR1 is SGHRS, CDR2 YFSETQ, per germline. The CDR3 length is 16 residues. Looking up the rest from reference TRBV5-1 and TRBJ2-1 gives the full variable domain: KAGVTQTPRYLIKTRGQQVTLSCSPISGHRSVSWYQQTPGQGLQFLFEYFSETQRNKGNFPGRFSGRQFSNSRSEMNVSTLELGDSALYLCASSLGGGQGAGVQFFGPGTRLTVL.

This clonotype was picked up many times. The V call is TRBV13, the J call TRBJ1-2, with TRBD1 identical over 7 bases. V was pared by 5 bases and J by 6 bases, with 9 bases of the junction left unmatched. Germline CDR1 and CDR2: PRHDT and FYEKMQ (reference sequence). The CDR3 covers 14 residues. The CDR3 spells CASSPTGSKNGYTF. DNA for the CDR3: TGTGCCAGCAGCCCGACAGGGAGCAAGAATGGCTACACCTTC.

This clonotype was counted at least ten times. This rearrangement joins TRBV10-3 to TRBJ2-6; D call uncertain. The germline V gene encodes CDR1 ENHRY and CDR2 SYGVKD. The CDR3 sequence is 16 residues long. V was clipped by 8 bases and J by 1 base, with 15 bases between them. The CDR3 is CAISTWVESGANVLTF. CDR3 DNA sequence: TGTGCCATCTCTACTTGGGTCGAGTCTGGGGCCAACGTCCTGACTTTC.

This clonotype was found many times. V and J are TRBV5-1 and TRBJ2-2, with D unresolved. This CDR3 contains 14 residues. V was clipped by 7 bases and J by 1 base, with 11 bases between them. Germline assignment: CDR1 SGHRS and CDR2 YFSETQ. CDR3 sequence: CASVDIRNTGELFF. The CDR3 DNA reads as TGCGCCAGCGTCGACATCAGGAACACCGGGGAGCTGTTTTTT.

This clonotype came up many times. The J gene is TRBJ2-1, the V gene TRBV5-6, with 10 bases matching TRBD2. The CDR3 runs 15 residues. Germline V gives CDR1 SGHDT, CDR2 YYEEEE. Trimming took 4 bases from V and 5 from J; bases not matched to a gene: 6. This CDR3 is CASSGTSEAHNEQFF. CDR3 DNA: TGTGCCAGCAGCGGGACTAGCGAGGCCCACAATGAGCAGTTCTTC. Combining the CDR3 with reference TRBV5-6 and TRBJ2-1 gives the whole variable domain DAGVTQSPTHLIKTRGQQVTLRCSPKSGHDTVSWYQQALGQGPQFIFQYYEEEERQRGNFPDRFSGHQFPNYSSELNVNALLLGDSALYLCASSGTSEAHNEQFFGPGTRLTVL.

V gene TRBV4-2 combines with J gene TRBJ2-7; D might be TRBD2 (6 bases). This CDR3 region has 13 residues. Per the germline V gene, CDR1 is LGHNA and CDR2 is YNFKEQ. V lost 1 base and J lost 5, with 9 bases in between. CDR3 nucleotides: TGTGCCAGCAGCCAAGTGTCGGGGGACGAGCAGTACTTC. Its translation is CASSQVSGDEQYF.

The table lists this clonotype with many counts. The chain is built from TRBV2 and TRBJ2-7, with 14 bases matching TRBD2. This CDR3 spans 16 amino acids. J lost 4 bases, V lost 7 bases, and 9 bases had no gene match. Per the germline V gene, CDR1 is SNHLY and CDR2 is FYNNEI. This chain's CDR3 is CASKRTGTSGSYEQYF. The CDR3, as DNA: TGTGCCAGCAAAAGGACCGGGACTAGCGGGAGTTACGAGCAGTACTTC.

The rearrangement uses TRBV14 and TRBJ2-1; 10 positions match TRBD1. The CDR3 extends over 16 amino acids. J lost 7 bases, V lost 4 bases, and 10 bases had no gene match. Germline V gene data show CDR1 as SGHDN and CDR2 as FVKESK. This chain's CDR3 is CASSRPVRTGGNEQFF. DNA for the CDR3: TGTGCCAGCAGCCGCCCGGTGCGGACAGGGGGAAATGAGCAGTTCTTC. Full variable domain (rest looked up from reference TRBV14 and TRBJ2-1): EAGVTQFPSHSVIEKGQTVTLRCDPISGHDNLYWYRRVMGKEIKFLLHFVKESKQDESGMPNNRFLAERTGGTYSTLKVQPAELEDSGVYFCASSRPVRTGGNEQFFGPGTRLTVL.

The chain carries TRBV20-1 and TRBJ2-1; 13 bases are shared with TRBD2. This CDR3 spans 13 amino acids. Trimming at V came to 6 bases and at J to 12 bases, leaving 8 bases not matched to a gene. Per germline, CDR1 DFQATT and CDR2 SNEGSKA (reference sequence). CDR3 nucleotides: TGCAGTGCGACCGGGACTAGCGGGGTTGGGCAGTTCTTC. It yields the protein CSATGTSGVGQFF.

The chain combines TRBV4-1 with TRBJ2-7, with D possibly being TRBD1 (6 bases). The V gene's germline CDR1 is MGHRA and CDR2 YSYEKL. The CDR3 length is 17 residues. Trimming cost V 3 bases and J 0 bases, with 18 bases left between them. CDR3 loop: CASSQLTGLWYSYEQYF. The CDR3 DNA sequence: TGCGCCAGCAGCCAGTTAACAGGGTTGTGGTACTCCTACGAGCAGTACTTC.

This clonotype was recorded many times. The chain uses TRBV12-3 or TRBV12-4 and TRBJ1-2; D remains unclear. Deletions cut 0 bases from V and 4 bases from J, with 12 bases between. The CDR3 has 15 residues. As DNA, the CDR3 is TGTGCCAGCAGTTTAGCTCCCGGGGAATTCTATGGCTACACCTTC. This codes for CASSLAPGEFYGYTF.